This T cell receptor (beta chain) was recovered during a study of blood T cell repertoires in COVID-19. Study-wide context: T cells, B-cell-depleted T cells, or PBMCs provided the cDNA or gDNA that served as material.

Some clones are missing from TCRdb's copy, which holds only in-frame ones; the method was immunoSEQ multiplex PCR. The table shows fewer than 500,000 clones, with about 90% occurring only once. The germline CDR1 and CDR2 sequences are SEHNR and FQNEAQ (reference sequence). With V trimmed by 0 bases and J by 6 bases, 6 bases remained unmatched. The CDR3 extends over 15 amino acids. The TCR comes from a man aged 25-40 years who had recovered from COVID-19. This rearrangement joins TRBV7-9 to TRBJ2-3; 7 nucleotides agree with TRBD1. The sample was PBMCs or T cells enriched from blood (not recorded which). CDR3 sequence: CASSLATGVSDTQYF. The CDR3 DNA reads TGTGCCAGCAGCTTAGCAACAGGGGTCAGCGATACGCAGTATTTT.